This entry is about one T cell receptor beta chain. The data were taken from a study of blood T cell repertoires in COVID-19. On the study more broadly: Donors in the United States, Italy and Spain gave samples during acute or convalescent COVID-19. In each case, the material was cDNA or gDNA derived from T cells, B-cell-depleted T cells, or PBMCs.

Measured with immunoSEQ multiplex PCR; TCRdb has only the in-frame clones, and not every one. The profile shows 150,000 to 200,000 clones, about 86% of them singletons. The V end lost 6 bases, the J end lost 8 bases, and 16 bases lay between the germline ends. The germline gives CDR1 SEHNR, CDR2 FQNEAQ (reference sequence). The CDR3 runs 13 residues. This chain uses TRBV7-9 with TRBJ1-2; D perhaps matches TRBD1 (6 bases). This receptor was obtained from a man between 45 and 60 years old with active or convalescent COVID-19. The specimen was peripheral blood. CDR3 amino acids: CASRPLRGDGYTF. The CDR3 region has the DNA TGTGCCAGCAGACCGCTCAGGGGAGACGGCTACACCTTC.